These 2 T cell receptor beta chains were all obtained from the same sample, sequenced in a study of control samples from healthy donors and cancer patients. Some clones are missing from TCRdb's copy, which holds only in-frame ones; the method was immunoSEQ multiplex PCR. The sample yields some 410,000 clones, 80% to 95% seen once. The source material was PBMCs. These receptors were taken from a man in his forties or fifties with head and neck cancer.

This chain joins TRBV5-5 and TRBJ1-5, with D possibly being TRBD1 (5 bases). CDR3 size: 16 residues. Germline loops: CDR1 SGHKS, CDR2 YYEKEE (reference sequence). The ends were cut back, 8 bases at V and 5 bases at J, with 23 bases in the middle. In DNA, the CDR3 is TGTGCCAGTTCCCATCCGGGGGGAAAGGTGGATCAGCCCCAGCATTTT. It specifies CASSHPGGKVDQPQHF.

J is TRBJ2-5 and V is TRBV5-1, with TRBD1 identical over 8 bases. The CDR3 has 16 amino acids. From germline, CDR1 is SGHRS and CDR2 YFSETQ. The V and J ends lost 4 bases and 1 base, in that order; junction bases with no gene match: 9. CDR3 coding DNA: TGCGCCAGCAGCCTGAGACAGGGGTTCCGCCAAGAGACCCAGTACTTC. Translated, it gives CASSLRQGFRQETQYF.